This record concerns one T cell receptor beta chain sequence. Its antigen is undetermined. The data were obtained in a study of CD8+ T cells in alopecia areata. Study-level information: Tofacitinib ran 6 to 18 months, followed by 6 months off drug. Severity of treated patients was scored by affected scalp percentage. Study observations and caveats: While tofacitinib was given, many expanded lesional clones persisted in scalp and blood.

The sequencing template was cDNA reverse transcribed from extracted RNA. Sequenced by immunoSEQ multiplex PCR; TCRdb stores in-frame clones only, minus some. Altogether under 300,000 clones are present, about 60% being singletons, with the ten largest covering around 0.92%. Treatment given: oral pan-JAK inhibitor, 5-10 mg twice daily. Peripheral blood samples and lesional scalp punch biopsies were obtained from alopecia areata patients. Germline V lookup: CDR1 MNHNS, CDR2 SASEGT. Trimming stripped 5 bases from V and 0 bases from J, with 11 bases between. The CDR3 contains 15 residues. The TCR comes from a human donor with alopecia areata. The material was CD4+ T cells sorted from blood, obtained between weeks 51 and 52, from a patient treated with tofacitinib. This rearrangement joins TRBV6-1 to TRBJ1-5; D gene unclear. The CDR3, as DNA: TGTGCCAGCAGTACACATCAAGATAGCAATCAGCCCCAGCATTTT. Protein sequence: CASSTHQDSNQPQHF.